What follows are 32 T cell receptor beta chains derived from one specimen sequenced in a study of blood T cell repertoires in COVID-19 (TCRdb year 2020). The receptor library was made with the immunoSEQ multiplex PCR assay. TCRdb carries this immuneACCESS record with in-frame sequences only. Its versions omit some clonotypes, under half of them owing to an unresolved V gene in the studies checked, with the rest unexplained. Within this sample are under 200,000 clones, with 80% of them counted one time only. 6% to 7.5% of the sample goes to the ten largest clones. Sequenced sample: peripheral blood. These TCRs come from a man in his 70s with active or convalescent COVID-19.

This chain uses TRBV6-6 with TRBJ1-6; 7 positions agree with TRBD1. V shed 5 bases, J shed 4 bases, and the junction held 20 bases outside the gene matches. This CDR3 contains 20 residues. Germline V lookup: CDR1 MNHNY, CDR2 SVGAGI (reference sequence). This CDR3 reads CASSPSRQGVTIGYNSPLHF. CDR3 DNA: TGTGCCAGCAGTCCTAGTCGACAGGGTGTTACCATTGGGTATAATTCACCCCTCCACTTT.

The chain employs TRBV6-5 and TRBJ1-1; D gene uncertain. Germline V gives CDR1 MNHEY, CDR2 SVGAGI. V lost 2 bases, J lost 0 bases, and 7 bases lay in between. The CDR3 covers 14 residues. The CDR3 DNA reads TGTGCCAGCAGTTACCCGCAGATGAACACTGAAGCTTTCTTT. This gives the protein CASSYPQMNTEAFF.

In DNA, the CDR3 is TGTGCCAGCAGTGCTAATGCCGCAGATACGCAGTATTTT. It is translated as CASSANAADTQYF. V gene TRBV2 combines with J gene TRBJ2-3, with unresolved D. CDR1 SNHLY and CDR2 FYNNEI come from the germline V gene. V was shortened by 4 bases and J by 4 bases, with 9 bases between the two germline ends. The CDR3 has 13 residues.

This chain uses TRBV5-6 with TRBJ2-2; TRBD1 matches 9 bases. The CDR3 covers 16 residues. Trimming cost V 2 bases and J 4 bases; bases outside gene matches: 6. Germline V lookup: CDR1 SGHDT, CDR2 YYEEEE. CDR3 nucleotides: TGTGCCAGCAGCTTTAGTGACAGGGGGATCACCGGGGAGCTGTTTTTT. Protein sequence: CASSFSDRGITGELFF.

This sequence joins TRBV18 and TRBJ2-1; 8 nucleotides line up with TRBD2. The germline V gene encodes CDR1 KGHSH and CDR2 LQKENI. Trimming at V came to 4 bases and at J to 9 bases, leaving 11 bases not matched to a gene. The CDR3 is 15 residues long. The CDR3 reads CASSLGTLGGGEQFF. The CDR3 coding sequence is TGTGCCAGCTCACTCGGGACTCTCGGGGGGGGTGAGCAGTTCTTC.

CDR3 in amino acids: CASSVGRGLNEKLFF. CDR3 DNA sequence: TGTGCCAGCAGCGTAGGGCGAGGGCTTAATGAAAAACTGTTTTTT. The chain employs TRBV9 and TRBJ1-4; D not certain. Germline loops: CDR1 SGDLS, CDR2 YYNGEE. The CDR3 contains 15 residues. Deletions cut 0 bases from V and 4 bases from J, with 10 bases between.

This clone was recorded once. V is TRBV5-6 and J is TRBJ2-7; D ambiguous. The CDR3 is made up of 11 amino acids. Between the trimmed V and J ends, which lost 1 base and 6 bases, there was a span of 5 bases. Germline V gene data show CDR1 as SGHDT and CDR2 as YYEEEE. CDR3 in amino acids: CASSLQFEQYF. Written as DNA, the CDR3 is TGTGCCAGCAGCTTGCAGTTCGAGCAGTACTTC.

The V gene is TRBV5-6, the J gene TRBJ2-7, with 7 bases identical to TRBD1. CDR1 is SGHDT and CDR2 is YYEEEE in the germline V gene. CDR3 length: 14 amino acids. V lost 4 bases and J lost 0; bases outside the gene matches: 4. In nucleotides, the CDR3 is TGTGCCAGCAGCCAGGGACAGCCCTCCTACGAGCAGTACTTC. Translated: CASSQGQPSYEQYF.

This clone showed up just a few times. V usage is TRBV6-5 and J usage is TRBJ2-7; TRBD1 aligns across 8 bases. Germline lookup yields CDR1 MNHEY and CDR2 SVGAGI. CDR3 length: 14 amino acids. J lost 0 bases, V lost 7 bases, and 5 bases had no gene match. Written as DNA, the CDR3 is TGTGCCAGCACCCGGACAGGGTACTCCTACGAGCAGTACTTC. Its protein is CASTRTGYSYEQYF.

The V call is TRBV10-3, the J call TRBJ1-1; tentative D call: TRBD1 (5 bases). Trimming pared 4 bases from V and 5 bases from J, leaving 14 bases between. This CDR3 comprises 14 residues. In germline, CDR1 is ENHRY, CDR2 SYGVKD. The CDR3 DNA is TGTGCCATCAGTGGGGGAGGGGTAGGGACTGAAGCTTTCTTT. This sequence encodes CAISGGGVGTEAFF.

The CDR3 DNA follows: TGTGCCAGCAGTGGTAGCCTAGCGGACTCCTACAATGAGCAGTTCTTC. Translation gives CASSGSLADSYNEQFF. The chain links TRBV2 to TRBJ2-1; the match to TRBD2 covers 7 bases. This CDR3 has 16 amino acids. The germline V gene encodes CDR1 SNHLY and CDR2 FYNNEI. The V and J ends lost 4 bases and 0 bases, in that order; junction bases with no gene match: 6.

In its sample, this clone was seen many times. This sequence joins TRBV3-1 (or the pseudogene TRBV3-2) and TRBJ2-1; D is undetermined. The CDR3 runs to 14 residues. The ends were cut back, 0 bases at V and 9 bases at J, with 12 bases in the middle. Germline V gene lookup returns CDR1 LGHDT and CDR2 YNNKEL (reference sequence). For the CDR3, the DNA is TGTGCCAGCAGCCAAGACTTCTCGGTTCTTGAGCAGTTCTTC. Translation: CASSQDFSVLEQFF.

V usage is TRBV11-2 and J usage is TRBJ2-1; the match to TRBD2 covers 8 bases. The CDR3 totals 15 residues. Trimming cost V 5 bases and J 5 bases; bases outside gene matches: 8. CDR1 and CDR2 from the germline V gene are SGHAT and FQNNGV. CDR3 in amino acids: CASSVGRAHNNEQFF. CDR3 DNA sequence: TGTGCCAGCAGCGTCGGGAGGGCTCACAACAATGAGCAGTTCTTC.

This clone occurred once. This chain connects TRBV6-1 to TRBJ1-5, with 7 bases lining up with TRBD1. The germline V gene encodes CDR1 MNHNS and CDR2 SASEGT. The ends lost 0 bases at V and 6 bases at J; junction bases unmatched: 11. The CDR3 is 17 amino acids. The CDR3 DNA follows: TGTGCCAGCAGTGAAGCGCTGGGAAGGGGGCCGAGTCAGCCCCAGCATTTT. Translation gives CASSEALGRGPSQPQHF.

This clone is medium-sized by share. The same CDR3 is also encoded by other DNA sequences in this sample. The chain carries TRBV5-1 and TRBJ1-1; no clear D. Trimming took off 1 base at V and 3 bases at J, with 7 bases between the two ends. The CDR3 is 13 amino acids. Germline V gives CDR1 SGHRS, CDR2 YFSETQ. The CDR3 protein is CASSLKLDTEAFF. The CDR3 DNA reads TGCGCCAGCAGCTTGAAGCTAGACACTGAAGCTTTCTTT. The variable domain in full, completed from reference TRBV5-1 and TRBJ1-1, reads KAGVTQTPRYLIKTRGQQVTLSCSPISGHRSVSWYQQTPGQGLQFLFEYFSETQRNKGNFPGRFSGRQFSNSRSEMNVSTLELGDSALYLCASSLKLDTEAFFGQGTRLTVV.

This clone came up once. CDR3 DNA sequence: TGTGCCAGCTCACCAAAACGGAGCTCCTACAATGAGCAGTTCTTC. Amino acids: CASSPKRSSYNEQFF. V and J are TRBV18 and TRBJ2-1, with D hard to call. From germline, CDR1 is KGHSH and CDR2 LQKENI. V was pared by 2 bases and J by 0 bases, with 8 bases between. CDR3 size: 15 residues.

This clone turned up a few times. The J gene is TRBJ2-2, the V gene TRBV7-9, with TRBD1 matching over 7 bases. Germline-derived CDR1 and CDR2 are SEHNR and FQNEAQ (reference sequence). Trimming cost V 6 bases and J 1 base; bases outside gene matches: 5. This CDR3 is 15 amino acids long. CDR3 sequence: CASRKGTENTGELFF. DNA for the CDR3: TGTGCCAGCAGGAAGGGGACAGAGAACACCGGGGAGCTGTTTTTT.

The J gene is TRBJ2-3, the V gene TRBV6-2 or TRBV6-3; 8 positions match TRBD2. Germline trimming cut 4 bases from V and 2 bases from J; bases unmatched to any gene: 8. CDR1 and CDR2 from the germline V gene are MNHEY and SVGEGT. CDR3 length: 16 amino acids. CDR3 DNA sequence: TGTGCCAGCAGTTCCTTATGGCGGGGGGCCACAGATACGCAGTATTTT. This encodes CASSSLWRGATDTQYF.

Regarding this clone: Additional DNA sequences in this sample encode the identical CDR3. This rearrangement joins TRBV5-1 to TRBJ2-2; 8 bases align to TRBD1. With 4 bases clipped from V and 3 bases from J, the junction kept 5 bases outside the gene matches. The CDR3 sequence is 15 residues long. CDR1 and CDR2 from the germline V gene are SGHRS and YFSETQ. The CDR3 loop is CASSPDRGYTGELFF. For the CDR3, the DNA is TGCGCCAGCAGCCCCGACAGGGGATACACCGGGGAGCTGTTTTTT.

V and J are TRBV5-1 and TRBJ2-3, with a weak D call TRBD2 (5 bases). Trimming shortened V by 5 bases and J by 0 bases, and 10 bases separated the two germline ends. The CDR3 has 14 residues. From germline, CDR1 is SGHRS and CDR2 YFSETQ. This CDR3 reads CASRVASSTDTQYF. CDR3 sequence (DNA): TGCGCCAGCAGGGTAGCGTCTAGCACAGATACGCAGTATTTT.

V usage is TRBV3-1 (or the pseudogene TRBV3-2) and J usage is TRBJ1-1; no firm D call. The CDR3 consists of 12 residues. The V gene lost 4 bases and the J gene lost 4 bases, with 7 bases spanning the gap. Germline V lookup: CDR1 LGHDT, CDR2 YNNKEL (reference sequence). CDR3 residues: CASSRGGTEAFF. DNA for the CDR3: TGTGCCAGCAGCCGTGGAGGCACTGAAGCTTTCTTT.

V usage is TRBV7-8 and J usage is TRBJ2-1; D uncertain. Germline V gene sequence: CDR1 SGHVS, CDR2 FQNEAQ. The CDR3 has 13 amino acids. V lost 5 bases, J lost 7 bases, and 12 bases lay in between. The CDR3 here is CASSLNFNNEQFF. DNA of the CDR3: TGTGCCAGCAGCCTAAACTTCAATAATGAGCAGTTCTTC. The entire variable domain, with the rest obtained from reference TRBV7-8 and TRBJ2-1, is as follows: GAGVSQSPRYKVAKRGQDVALRCDPISGHVSLFWYQQALGQGPEFLTYFQNEAQLDKSGLPSDRFFAERPEGSVSTLKIQRTQQEDSAVYLCASSLNFNNEQFFGPGTRLTVL.

This chain joins TRBV18 and TRBJ2-2, with a possible D match to TRBD1 (5 bases). Germline values: CDR1 KGHSH, CDR2 LQKENI. Trimming left V 8 bases short and J 4 bases short, with 14 bases between. The CDR3 totals 14 residues. The CDR3 DNA follows: TGTGCCAGCGAACTGACAGAATCCACCGGGGAGCTGTTTTTT. Translated, it gives CASELTESTGELFF.

The CDR3: CASSPTGTGELFF. CDR3 coding DNA: TGTGCCAGCAGTCCGACAGGCACCGGGGAGCTGTTTTTT. The chain recombines TRBV12-3 or TRBV12-4 with TRBJ2-2; TRBD1 is a possible D gene (6 bases). V shed 5 bases and J shed 4 bases, with 8 bases lying between them. This CDR3 has 13 residues.

This clone has a handful of counts. The J gene is TRBJ2-2, the V gene TRBV6-5, with D possibly matching TRBD1 (5 bases). This CDR3 spans 13 amino acids. Trimming stripped 7 bases from V and 2 bases from J, with 8 bases between. CDR1 and CDR2 from the germline V gene are MNHEY and SVGAGI. CDR3 in amino acids: CASKRGNTGELFF. As DNA, the CDR3 is TGTGCCAGCAAAAGGGGAAACACCGGGGAGCTGTTTTTT.

The table lists this clone with a few counts. The chain is built from TRBV29-1 and TRBJ1-2; 11 nucleotides align to TRBD1. The germline CDR1 and CDR2 sequences are SQVTM and ANQGSEA. The CDR3 runs 13 residues. The V and J ends lost 7 bases and 7 bases, in that order; junction bases with no gene match: 8. CDR3 coding DNA: TGCAGCGAGGCAGGACAGGGGGCGGCTGGCTACACCTTC. Residues: CSEAGQGAAGYTF.

The table lists this clone with a count of one. The genes are TRBV4-1 and TRBJ2-2; TRBD2 aligns across 8 bases. The CDR3 extends over 15 amino acids. Germline V lookup: CDR1 MGHRA, CDR2 YSYEKL. V lost 1 base to trimming and J lost 3 bases; unmatched junction nucleotides: 1. CDR3 in DNA: TGCGCCAGCAGCCAAGTCGGGGGGGACACCGGGGAGCTGTTTTTT. It is translated as CASSQVGGDTGELFF.

The chain has TRBV3-1 (or the pseudogene TRBV3-2) and TRBJ1-1; no definite D call. V was cut by 3 bases and J by 4 bases, with 15 bases left in between. The CDR3 is 15 amino acids. The V gene's germline CDR1 is LGHDT and CDR2 YNNKEL (reference sequence). CDR3 sequence: CASSHHQSGSTEAFF. DNA for the CDR3: TGTGCCAGCAGCCACCACCAGAGTGGGAGCACTGAAGCTTTCTTT.

The V and J genes are TRBV11-2 and TRBJ2-5; 12 nucleotides align to TRBD2. CDR1 is SGHAT and CDR2 is FQNNGV in the germline V gene. The ends lost 4 bases at V and 7 bases at J; junction bases unmatched: 7. The CDR3 spans 15 residues. CDR3 amino acids: CASSSTSGSSGTQYF. Written as DNA, the CDR3 is TGTGCCAGCAGCTCGACTAGCGGGAGTTCAGGGACCCAGTACTTC.

V and J are TRBV2 and TRBJ2-7; 15 bases match TRBD2. This CDR3 contains 18 residues. Looked up from germline, CDR1 is SNHLY and CDR2 is FYNNEI. Trimming removed 0 bases from V and 5 bases from J; junction bases left unmatched: 8. CDR3 coding DNA: TGTGCCAGCAGTGAAGCTCGGGGACTAGCGGGAGGAGGTAACGAGCAGTACTTC. This translates into CASSEARGLAGGGNEQYF.

The gene calls are TRBV3-1 (or the pseudogene TRBV3-2) and TRBJ2-7; 10 nucleotides align to TRBD2. Germline V gives CDR1 LGHDT, CDR2 YNNKEL (reference sequence). The CDR3 is made up of 16 amino acids. V gave up 8 bases and J gave up 0 bases; unmatched junction bases: 10. The CDR3 region is CASPPSLAGTSYEQYF. As DNA, the CDR3 is TGTGCCAGCCCCCCGTCACTAGCGGGGACCTCCTACGAGCAGTACTTC.

The chain is built from TRBV18 and TRBJ1-4, with a possible D match to TRBD1 (5 bases). CDR3 length equals 15 residues. V was cut by 1 base and J by 6 bases, with 12 bases left in between. Germline-derived CDR1 and CDR2 are KGHSH and LQKENI. The CDR3 loop reads CASSPRRDSDEKLFF. CDR3 sequence (DNA): TGTGCCAGCTCACCACGTCGGGACTCTGATGAAAAACTGTTTTTT.